What follows describes a single T cell receptor beta chain. Its target is unknown. With 5 bases clipped from V and 2 bases from J, the junction kept 6 bases outside the gene matches. Germline V gives CDR1 SGHTA, CDR2 FQGNSA. This CDR3 contains 14 residues. This record belongs to a study of T cell repertoires in cytomegalovirus infection. Study as a whole: Public TCR beta signatures provided an indication of both CMV infection and a matching HLA type.

TCRdb recomputed calls from the reads with MiXCR, one row per CDR3 protein. The sample records hundreds of thousands of distinct CDR3 sequences, 25% to 35% being singletons. Overall study findings and caveats: Carriage of CMV together with the relevant HLA was identifiable through cumulative public TCR beta family frequency. Clonotype analysis showed dominance of the ex vivo response by HLA-C-restricted CMV-specific TCR beta clonotypes.

The chain joins TRBV7-2 to TRBJ2-7; TRBD1 agrees at 7 bases. Sequenced material: cultured PBMCs, taken from culture after CMV antigen stimulation. The receptor was isolated from a human donor in good health (CMV status not recorded). Some clones in this sample may be carry-over from other donors' samples. The CDR3, as DNA: TGTGCCAGCAGCCGTCGGACAGGCACCTACGAGCAGTACTTC. Translating it yields CASSRRTGTYEQYF. Supplemented by reference TRBV7-2 and TRBJ2-7, the full variable domain reads GAGVSQSPSNKVTEKGKDVELRCDPISGHTALYWYRQSLGQGLEFLIYFQGNSAPDKSGLPSDRFSAERTGGSVSTLTIQRTQQEDSAVYLCASSRRTGTYEQYFGPGTRLTVT.